This T cell receptor (beta chain) emerged from a study of human T cells and chemical hapten exposure. Study conclusions and caveats: PT1 expanded TCR numbers rose with patch test score.

V was cut by 1 base and J by 6 bases, with 21 bases left in between. There are 17 residues in the CDR3. Per germline, CDR1 KGHSH and CDR2 LQKENI. Each CDR3 protein is one row after TCRdb ran MiXCR on the RACE reads. The sample has tens of thousands of distinct CDR3 sequences, 10% to 13% seen once; the top ten hold 2% to 2.5%. Regarding time point: patch test 1, 2 weeks after DPC sensitization. This sample's treatment: therapeutic diphenylcyclopropenone sensitization with weekly scalp DPC. This clonotype came up a few times. Its antigen is currently unknown. This chain joins TRBV18 and TRBJ1-1; D gene unclear. The sequence derives from a man aged 40-50 years with alopecia areata. Some clones in this sample may be carry-over from other donors' samples. Sample: whole blood, taken in connection with sensitization to the hapten diphenylcyclopropenone (DPC). The CDR3 DNA is TGTGCCAGCTCACCACAAGGTTGGCAGACGAGAACGGCTGAAGCTTTCTTT. As protein: CASSPQGWQTRTAEAFF.